This TCR beta chain stems from a study of T-cell reconstitution after alpha-beta-depleted transplantation in children. Germline CDR1 reads LGHDT; CDR2 reads YNNKEL (reference sequence). The CDR3 is made up of 13 amino acids. Library preparation (for TCRbeta) was performed with unique molecular identifiers. TCRdb used MiXCR to reprocess the PCR reads, holding one entry per CDR3 protein. The sample holds about 350,000 distinct CDR3 sequences, 13% seen once. On this clonotype itself: The junction departs from the called germline gene at one end, perhaps through a read error.

The material was PBMCs, obtained from the stem cell graft. The TCR originated in a human donor who donated a stem cell graft to a child with Fanconi anemia. The chain uses TRBV3-1 and TRBJ1-2, with D maybe TRBD1 (6 bases). The chain's CDR3 is CASSPQGNYGSTF. For the CDR3, the DNA is TGTGCCAGCAGCCCTCAGGGGAACTATGGCTCCACCTTC.